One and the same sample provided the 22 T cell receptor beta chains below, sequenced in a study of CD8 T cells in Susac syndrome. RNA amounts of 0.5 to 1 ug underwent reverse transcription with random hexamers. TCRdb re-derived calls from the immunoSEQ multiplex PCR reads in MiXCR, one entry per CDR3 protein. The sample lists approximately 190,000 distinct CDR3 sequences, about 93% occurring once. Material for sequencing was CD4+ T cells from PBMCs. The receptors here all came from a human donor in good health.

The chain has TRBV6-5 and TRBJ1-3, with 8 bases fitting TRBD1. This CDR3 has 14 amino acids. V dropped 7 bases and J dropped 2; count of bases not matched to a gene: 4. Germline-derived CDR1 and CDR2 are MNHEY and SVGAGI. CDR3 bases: TGTGCCAGCATCGGACAGGGTACTGGAAACACCATATATTTT. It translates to CASIGQGTGNTIYF.

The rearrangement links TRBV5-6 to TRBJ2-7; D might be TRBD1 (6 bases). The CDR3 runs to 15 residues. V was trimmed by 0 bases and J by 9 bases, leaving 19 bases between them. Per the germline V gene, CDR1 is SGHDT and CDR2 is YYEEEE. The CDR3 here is CASSLEAGAWFGQYF. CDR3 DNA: TGTGCCAGCAGCTTGGAGGCAGGGGCTTGGTTCGGGCAGTACTTC.

The CDR3 DNA reads as TGTGCCAGCAGTCCCCTGGGCAGAGTTAACCAAGAGACCCAGTACTTC. Amino acid sequence: CASSPLGRVNQETQYF. The chain links TRBV27 to TRBJ2-5; no clear D gene. CDR1 is MNHEY, CDR2 SMNVEV, per germline (reference sequence). The CDR3 sequence is 16 residues long. The V end was cut by 5 bases, the J end by 0 bases, with 16 bases between.

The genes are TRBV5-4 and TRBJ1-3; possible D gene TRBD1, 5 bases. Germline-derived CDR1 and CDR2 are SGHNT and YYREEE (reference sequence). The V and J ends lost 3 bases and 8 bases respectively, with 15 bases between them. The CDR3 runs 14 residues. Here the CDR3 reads CASSSRGGMHTIYF. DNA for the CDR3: TGTGCCAGCAGCTCTCGTGGGGGGATGCACACCATATATTTT.

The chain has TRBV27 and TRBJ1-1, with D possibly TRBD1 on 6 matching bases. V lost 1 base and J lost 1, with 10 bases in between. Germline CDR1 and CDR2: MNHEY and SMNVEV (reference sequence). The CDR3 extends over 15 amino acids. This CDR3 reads CASSLLGTPNTEAFF. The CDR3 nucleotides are TGTGCCAGCAGTTTATTGGGGACACCGAACACTGAAGCTTTCTTT.

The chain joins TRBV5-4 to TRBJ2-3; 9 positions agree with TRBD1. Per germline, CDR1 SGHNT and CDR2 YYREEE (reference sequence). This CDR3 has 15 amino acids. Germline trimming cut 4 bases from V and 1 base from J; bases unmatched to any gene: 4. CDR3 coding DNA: TGTGCCAGCAGCCAGAGGGACAGGGGCACAGATACGCAGTATTTT. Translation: CASSQRDRGTDTQYF. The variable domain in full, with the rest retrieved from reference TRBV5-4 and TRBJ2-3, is ETGVTQSPTHLIKTRGQQVTLRCSSQSGHNTVSWYQQALGQGPQFIFQYYREEENGRGNFPPRFSGLQFPNYSSELNVNALELDDSALYLCASSQRDRGTDTQYFGPGTRLTVL.

CDR3 protein: CASSQRTARDEAFF. DNA of the CDR3: TGTGCCAGCAGCCAAAGGACAGCCCGAGACGAAGCTTTCTTT. The V and J genes are TRBV3-1 and TRBJ1-1, with D perhaps TRBD1 (6 bases). The germline V gene encodes CDR1 LGHDT and CDR2 YNNKEL (reference sequence). V lost 2 bases and J 8 bases, leaving 15 bases between the germline ends. CDR3 size: 14 residues.

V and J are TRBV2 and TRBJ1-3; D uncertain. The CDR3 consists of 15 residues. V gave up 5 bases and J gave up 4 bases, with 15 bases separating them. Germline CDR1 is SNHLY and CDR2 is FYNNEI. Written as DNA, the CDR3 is TGTGCCAGCAGTCCTAAGACCGGATCCGGAAACACCATATATTTT. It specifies CASSPKTGSGNTIYF.

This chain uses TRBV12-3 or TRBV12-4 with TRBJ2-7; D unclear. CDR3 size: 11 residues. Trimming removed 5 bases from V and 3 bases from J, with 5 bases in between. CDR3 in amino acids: CASSVYYEQYF. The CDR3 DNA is TGTGCCAGCAGTGTTTACTACGAGCAGTACTTC.

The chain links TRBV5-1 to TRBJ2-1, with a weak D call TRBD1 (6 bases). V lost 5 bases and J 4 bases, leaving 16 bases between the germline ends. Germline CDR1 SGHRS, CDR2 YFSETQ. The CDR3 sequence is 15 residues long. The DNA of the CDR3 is TGCGCCAGCAGACCCGGACAGCTGGAATACAATGAGCAGTTCTTC. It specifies CASRPGQLEYNEQFF.

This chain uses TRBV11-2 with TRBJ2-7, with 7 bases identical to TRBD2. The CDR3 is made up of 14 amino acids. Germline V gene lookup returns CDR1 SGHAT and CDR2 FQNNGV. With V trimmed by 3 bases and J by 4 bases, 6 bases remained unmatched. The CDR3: CASSFGGGGYEQYF. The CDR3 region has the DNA TGTGCCAGCAGCTTTGGCGGGGGAGGGTACGAGCAGTACTTC.

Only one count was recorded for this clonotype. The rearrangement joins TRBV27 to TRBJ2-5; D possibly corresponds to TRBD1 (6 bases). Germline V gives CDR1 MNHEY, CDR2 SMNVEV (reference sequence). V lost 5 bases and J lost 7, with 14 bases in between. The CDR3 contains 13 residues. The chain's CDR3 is CASSRGQPGTQYF. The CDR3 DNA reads TGTGCCAGCAGTCGAGGACAGCCCGGGACCCAGTACTTC.

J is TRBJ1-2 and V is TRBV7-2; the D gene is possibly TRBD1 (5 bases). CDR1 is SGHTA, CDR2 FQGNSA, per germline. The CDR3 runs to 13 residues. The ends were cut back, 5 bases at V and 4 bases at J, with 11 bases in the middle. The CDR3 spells CASSGAGPYGYTF. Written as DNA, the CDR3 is TGTGCCAGCAGCGGGGCCGGACCCTATGGCTACACCTTC.

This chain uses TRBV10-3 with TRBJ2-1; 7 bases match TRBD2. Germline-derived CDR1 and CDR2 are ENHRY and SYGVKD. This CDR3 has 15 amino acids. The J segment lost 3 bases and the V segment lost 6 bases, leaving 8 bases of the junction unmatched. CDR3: CAIRDSGTNYNEQFF. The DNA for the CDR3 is TGTGCCATCAGAGACAGCGGGACCAACTACAATGAGCAGTTCTTC.

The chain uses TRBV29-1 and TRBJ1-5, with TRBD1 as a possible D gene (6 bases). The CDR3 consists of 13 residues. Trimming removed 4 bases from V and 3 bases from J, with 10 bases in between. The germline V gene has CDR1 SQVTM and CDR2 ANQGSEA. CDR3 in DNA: TGCAGCGTTGTTGGGGGGCTCAATCAGCCCCAGCATTTT. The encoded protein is CSVVGGLNQPQHF.

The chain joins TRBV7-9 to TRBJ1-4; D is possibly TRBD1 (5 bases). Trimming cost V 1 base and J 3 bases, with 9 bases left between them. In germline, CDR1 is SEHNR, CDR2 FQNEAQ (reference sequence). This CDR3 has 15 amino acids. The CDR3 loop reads CASSLGDRANEKLFF. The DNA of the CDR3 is TGTGCCAGCAGCTTAGGGGACCGGGCTAATGAAAAACTGTTTTTT.

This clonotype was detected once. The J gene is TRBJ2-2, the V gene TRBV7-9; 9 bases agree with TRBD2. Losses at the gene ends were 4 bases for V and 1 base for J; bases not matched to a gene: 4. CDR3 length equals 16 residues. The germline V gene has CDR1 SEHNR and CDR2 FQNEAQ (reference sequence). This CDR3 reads CASSSGLALNTGELFF. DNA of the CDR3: TGTGCCAGCAGCTCGGGACTAGCTCTGAACACCGGGGAGCTGTTTTTT.

CDR3 in amino acids: CASSMGRWETQYF. The CDR3 coding sequence is TGTGCCAGCAGCATGGGACGGTGGGAGACCCAGTACTTC. The rearrangement links TRBV7-3 to TRBJ2-5, with D perhaps assigned TRBD1 or TRBD2 (5 bases each). V was shortened by 5 bases and J by 5 bases, with 12 bases between the two germline ends. The CDR3 contains 13 residues. CDR1 and CDR2 (germline): SGHTA, FQGTGA. The whole variable domain, filled in from reference TRBV7-3 and TRBJ2-5, reads GAGVSQTPSNKVTEKGKYVELRCDPISGHTALYWYRQSLGQGPEFLIYFQGTGAADDSGLPNDRFFAVRPEGSVSTLKIQRTERGDSAVYLCASSMGRWETQYFGPGTRLLVL.

This CDR3 is CSARDWGQGSSPLHF. The CDR3 DNA follows: TGCAGTGCTAGAGATTGGGGACAGGGTTCCTCACCCCTCCACTTT. This chain joins TRBV20-1 and TRBJ1-6, with 9 positions matching TRBD1. Trimming took 0 bases from V and 10 from J; bases not matched to a gene: 7. Germline CDR1 DFQATT, CDR2 SNEGSKA (reference sequence). This CDR3 is 15 amino acids long.

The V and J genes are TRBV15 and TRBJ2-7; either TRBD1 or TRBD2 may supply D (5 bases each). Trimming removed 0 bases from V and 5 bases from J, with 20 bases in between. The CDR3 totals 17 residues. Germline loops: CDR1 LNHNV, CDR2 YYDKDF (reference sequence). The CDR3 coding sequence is TGTGCCACCAGCAGAGATGTTGGCAGTGGGGGACCACACGAGCAGTACTTC. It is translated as CATSRDVGSGGPHEQYF. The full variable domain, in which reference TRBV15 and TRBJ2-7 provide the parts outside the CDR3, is DAMVIQNPRYQVTQFGKPVTLSCSQTLNHNVMYWYQQKSSQAPKLLFHYYDKDFNNEADTPDNFQSRRPNTSFCFLDIRSPGLGDTAMYLCATSRDVGSGGPHEQYFGPGTRLTVT.

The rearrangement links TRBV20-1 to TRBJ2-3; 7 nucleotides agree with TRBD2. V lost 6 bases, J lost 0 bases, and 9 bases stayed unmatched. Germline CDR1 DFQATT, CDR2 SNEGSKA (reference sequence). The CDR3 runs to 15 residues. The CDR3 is CSASIIAGSTDTQYF. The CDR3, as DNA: TGCAGTGCAAGCATTATAGCGGGTAGCACAGATACGCAGTATTTT.

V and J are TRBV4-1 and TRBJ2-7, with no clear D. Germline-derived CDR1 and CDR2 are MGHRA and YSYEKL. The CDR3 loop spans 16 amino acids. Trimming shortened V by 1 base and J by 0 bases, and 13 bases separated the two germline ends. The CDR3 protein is CASSQVARTSSYEQYF. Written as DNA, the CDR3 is TGCGCCAGCAGCCAAGTTGCCAGGACCTCCTCCTACGAGCAGTACTTC.